This T cell receptor beta chain is from a study of blood T cell repertoires in COVID-19. Participant reports of clinical history set cohort assignment. Cohort 3 donors counted as recovered after two negative PCRs, clearance, or resolved symptoms. TCRdb keeps only in-frame clones here, not all; method: immunoSEQ multiplex PCR. Of about 310,000 clones in the sample, about nine tenths were seen once. Sequenced sample: PBMCs or T cells enriched from blood (not recorded which). This clonotype was sampled from a man aged 55 to 70 who had recovered from COVID-19.

DNA for the CDR3: TGTGCCAGCAGCCAAGACAGGGGGTCCCCTCGAGAGCAGTACTTC. Protein product: CASSQDRGSPREQYF. The V and J genes are TRBV3-1 (or the pseudogene TRBV3-2) and TRBJ2-7; 7 nucleotides agree with TRBD1. Germline values: CDR1 LGHDT, CDR2 YNNKEL (reference sequence). Trimming removed 0 bases from V and 7 bases from J; junction bases left unmatched: 9. The CDR3 length is 15 residues.